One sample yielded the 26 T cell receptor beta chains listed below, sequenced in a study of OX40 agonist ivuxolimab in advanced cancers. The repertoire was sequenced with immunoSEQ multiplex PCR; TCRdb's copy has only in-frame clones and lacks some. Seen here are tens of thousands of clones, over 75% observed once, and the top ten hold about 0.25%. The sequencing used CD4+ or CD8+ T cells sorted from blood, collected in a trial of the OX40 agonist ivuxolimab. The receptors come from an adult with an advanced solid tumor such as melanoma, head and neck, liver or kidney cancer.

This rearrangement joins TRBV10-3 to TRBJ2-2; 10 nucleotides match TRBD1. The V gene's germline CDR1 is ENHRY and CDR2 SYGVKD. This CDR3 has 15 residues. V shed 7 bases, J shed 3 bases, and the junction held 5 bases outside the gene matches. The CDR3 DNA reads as TGTGCCATCAAGAGAGGGACAGGGGACACCGGGGAGCTGTTTTTT. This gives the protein CAIKRGTGDTGELFF.

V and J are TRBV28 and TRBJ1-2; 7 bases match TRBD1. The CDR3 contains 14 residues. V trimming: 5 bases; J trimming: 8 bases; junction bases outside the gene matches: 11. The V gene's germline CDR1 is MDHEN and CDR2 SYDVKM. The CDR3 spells CASSPPTDRNGYTF. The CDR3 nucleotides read TGTGCCAGCAGTCCACCAACGGACAGGAACGGCTACACCTTC.

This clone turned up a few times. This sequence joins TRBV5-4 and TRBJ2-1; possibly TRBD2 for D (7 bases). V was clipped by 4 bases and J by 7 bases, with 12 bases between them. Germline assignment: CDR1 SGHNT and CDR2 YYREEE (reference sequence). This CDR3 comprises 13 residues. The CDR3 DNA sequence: TGTGCCAGCAGCCCGAGGGGGGGGAATGAGCAGTTCTTC. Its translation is CASSPRGGNEQFF.

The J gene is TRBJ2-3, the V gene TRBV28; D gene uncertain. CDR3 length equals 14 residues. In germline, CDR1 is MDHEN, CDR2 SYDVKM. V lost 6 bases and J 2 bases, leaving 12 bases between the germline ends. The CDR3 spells CASSPDGDTDTQYF. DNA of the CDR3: TGTGCCAGCAGCCCAGACGGAGACACAGATACGCAGTATTTT.

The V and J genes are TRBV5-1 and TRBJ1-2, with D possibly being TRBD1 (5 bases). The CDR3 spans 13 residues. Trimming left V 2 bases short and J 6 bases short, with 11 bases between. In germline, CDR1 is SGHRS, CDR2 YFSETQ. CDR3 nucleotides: TGCGCCAGCAGCTTAGCGACAGCAAATGGCTACACCTTC. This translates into CASSLATANGYTF. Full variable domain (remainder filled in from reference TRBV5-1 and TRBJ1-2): KAGVTQTPRYLIKTRGQQVTLSCSPISGHRSVSWYQQTPGQGLQFLFEYFSETQRNKGNFPGRFSGRQFSNSRSEMNVSTLELGDSALYLCASSLATANGYTFGSGTRLTVV.

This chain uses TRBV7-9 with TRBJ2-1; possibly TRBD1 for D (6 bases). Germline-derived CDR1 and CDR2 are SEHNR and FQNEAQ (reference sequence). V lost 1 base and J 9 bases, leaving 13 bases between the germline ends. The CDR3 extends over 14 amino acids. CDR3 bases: TGTGCCAGCAGCTTAGGCCTCCTAGGGGGTGAGCAGTTCTTC. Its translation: CASSLGLLGGEQFF.

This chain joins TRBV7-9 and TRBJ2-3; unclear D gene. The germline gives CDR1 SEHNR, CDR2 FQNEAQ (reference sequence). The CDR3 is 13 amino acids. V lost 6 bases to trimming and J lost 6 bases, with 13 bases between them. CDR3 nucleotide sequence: TGTGCCAGCAGTGATGGCGTAGGCGATACGCAGTATTTT. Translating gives CASSDGVGDTQYF.

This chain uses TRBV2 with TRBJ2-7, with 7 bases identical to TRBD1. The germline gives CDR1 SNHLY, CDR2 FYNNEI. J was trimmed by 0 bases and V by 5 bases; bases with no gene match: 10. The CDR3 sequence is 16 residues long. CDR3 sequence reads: CASSKGAFLGSYEQYF. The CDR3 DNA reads TGTGCCAGCAGTAAGGGGGCCTTCTTAGGCTCCTACGAGCAGTACTTC.

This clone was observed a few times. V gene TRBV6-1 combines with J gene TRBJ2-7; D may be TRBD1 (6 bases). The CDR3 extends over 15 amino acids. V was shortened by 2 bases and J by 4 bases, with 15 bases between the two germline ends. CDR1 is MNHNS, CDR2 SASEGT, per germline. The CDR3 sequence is CASSELAGVFYEQYF. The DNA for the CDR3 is TGTGCCAGCAGTGAACTGGCAGGGGTGTTTTACGAGCAGTACTTC.

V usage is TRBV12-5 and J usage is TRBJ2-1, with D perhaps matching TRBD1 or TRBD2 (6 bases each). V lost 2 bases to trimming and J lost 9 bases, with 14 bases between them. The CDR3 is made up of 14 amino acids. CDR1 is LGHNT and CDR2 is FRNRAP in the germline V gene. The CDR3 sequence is CASGLLSGGGEQFF. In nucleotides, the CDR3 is TGTGCTAGTGGTTTGCTGTCCGGGGGCGGTGAGCAGTTCTTC. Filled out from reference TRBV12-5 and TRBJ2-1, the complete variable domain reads DARVTQTPRHKVTEMGQEVTMRCQPILGHNTVFWYRQTMMQGLELLAYFRNRAPLDDSGMPKDRFSAEMPDATLATLKIQPSEPRDSAVYFCASGLLSGGGEQFFGPGTRLTVL.

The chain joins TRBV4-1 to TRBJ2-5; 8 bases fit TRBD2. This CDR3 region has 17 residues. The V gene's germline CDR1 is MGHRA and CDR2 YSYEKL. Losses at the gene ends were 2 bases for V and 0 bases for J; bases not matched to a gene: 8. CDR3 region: CASSQLGLAGYQETQYF. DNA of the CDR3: TGCGCCAGCAGCCAACTCGGACTAGCTGGGTACCAAGAGACCCAGTACTTC.

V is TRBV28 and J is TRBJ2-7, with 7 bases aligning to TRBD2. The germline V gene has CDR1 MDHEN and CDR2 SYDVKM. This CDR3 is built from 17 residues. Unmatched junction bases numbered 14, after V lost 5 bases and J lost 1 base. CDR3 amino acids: CASSPGLVGFGSYEQYF. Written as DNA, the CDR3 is TGTGCCAGCAGTCCTGGACTAGTAGGGTTCGGGTCCTACGAGCAGTACTTC.

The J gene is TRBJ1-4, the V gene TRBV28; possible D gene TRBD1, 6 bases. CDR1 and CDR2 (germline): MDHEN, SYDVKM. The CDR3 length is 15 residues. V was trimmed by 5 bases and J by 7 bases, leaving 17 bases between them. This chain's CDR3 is CASSNRVGGGEKLFF. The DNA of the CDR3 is TGTGCCAGCAGTAACAGGGTTGGGGGGGGTGAAAAACTGTTTTTT.

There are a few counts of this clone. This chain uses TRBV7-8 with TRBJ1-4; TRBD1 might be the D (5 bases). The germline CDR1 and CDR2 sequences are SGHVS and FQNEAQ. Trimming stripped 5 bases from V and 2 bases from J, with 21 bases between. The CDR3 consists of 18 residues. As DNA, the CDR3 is TGTGCCAGCAGCCTCTCAGCGGGCCGGGGCAGGACTAATGAAAAACTGTTTTTT. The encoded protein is CASSLSAGRGRTNEKLFF.

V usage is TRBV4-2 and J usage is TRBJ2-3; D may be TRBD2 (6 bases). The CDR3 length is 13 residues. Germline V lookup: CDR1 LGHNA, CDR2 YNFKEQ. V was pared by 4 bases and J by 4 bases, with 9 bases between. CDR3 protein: CASSPAGPDTQYF. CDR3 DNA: TGTGCCAGCAGCCCTGCGGGGCCAGATACGCAGTATTTT.

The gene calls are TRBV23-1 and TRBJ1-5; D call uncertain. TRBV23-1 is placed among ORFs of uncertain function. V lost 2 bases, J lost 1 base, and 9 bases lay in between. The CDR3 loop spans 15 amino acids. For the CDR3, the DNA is TGCGCCAGCAGTCAAGGACGTCTCAGCAATCAGCCCCAGCATTTT. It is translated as CASSQGRLSNQPQHF.

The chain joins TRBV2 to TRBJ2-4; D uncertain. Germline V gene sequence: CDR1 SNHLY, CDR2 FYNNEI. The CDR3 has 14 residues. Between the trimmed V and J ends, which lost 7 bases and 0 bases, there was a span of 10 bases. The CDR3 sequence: CASTLQLAKNIQYF. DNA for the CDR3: TGTGCCAGCACCTTACAGCTAGCCAAAAACATTCAGTACTTC.

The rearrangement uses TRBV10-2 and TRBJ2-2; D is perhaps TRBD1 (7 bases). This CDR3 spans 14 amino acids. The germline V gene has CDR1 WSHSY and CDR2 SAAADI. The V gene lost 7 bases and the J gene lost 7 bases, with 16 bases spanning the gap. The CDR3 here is CASNQGGSGGELFF. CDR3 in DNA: TGCGCCAGCAATCAGGGGGGTAGTGGCGGGGAGCTGTTTTTT.

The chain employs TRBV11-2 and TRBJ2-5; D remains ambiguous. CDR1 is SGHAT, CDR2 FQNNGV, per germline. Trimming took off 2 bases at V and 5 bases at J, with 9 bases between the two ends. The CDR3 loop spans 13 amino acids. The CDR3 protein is CASSLRARETQYF. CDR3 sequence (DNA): TGTGCCAGCAGCTTAAGGGCCCGGGAGACCCAGTACTTC.

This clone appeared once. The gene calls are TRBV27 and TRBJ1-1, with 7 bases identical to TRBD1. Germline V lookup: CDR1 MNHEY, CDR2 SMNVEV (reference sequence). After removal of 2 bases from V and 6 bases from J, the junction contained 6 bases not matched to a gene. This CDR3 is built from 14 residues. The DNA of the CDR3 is TGTGCCAGCAGTTTACAACAGGGGCGCGCTGAAGCTTTCTTT. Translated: CASSLQQGRAEAFF.

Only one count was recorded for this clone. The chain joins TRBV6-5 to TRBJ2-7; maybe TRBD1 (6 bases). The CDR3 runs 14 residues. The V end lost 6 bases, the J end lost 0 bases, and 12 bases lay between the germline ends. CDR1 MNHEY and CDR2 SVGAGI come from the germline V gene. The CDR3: CASRKQGGSYEQYF. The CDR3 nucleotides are TGTGCCAGCAGGAAACAGGGTGGCTCCTACGAGCAGTACTTC.

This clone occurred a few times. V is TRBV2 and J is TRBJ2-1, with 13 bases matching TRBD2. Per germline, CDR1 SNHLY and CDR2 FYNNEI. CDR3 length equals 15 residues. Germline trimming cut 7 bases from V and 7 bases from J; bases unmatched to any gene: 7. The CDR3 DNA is TGTGCCAGCACCCCGACTAGCGGGAGGTCAAATGAGCAGTTCTTC. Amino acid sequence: CASTPTSGRSNEQFF.

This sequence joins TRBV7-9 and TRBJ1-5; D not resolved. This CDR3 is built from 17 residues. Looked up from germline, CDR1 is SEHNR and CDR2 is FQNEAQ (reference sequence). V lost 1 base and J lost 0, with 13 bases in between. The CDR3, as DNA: TGTGCCAGCAGCTTAGGATCTTCAACCGATAGCAATCAGCCCCAGCATTTT. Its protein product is CASSLGSSTDSNQPQHF. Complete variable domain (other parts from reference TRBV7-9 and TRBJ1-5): DTGVSQNPRHKITKRGQNVTFRCDPISEHNRLYWYRQTLGQGPEFLTYFQNEAQLEKSRLLSDRFSAERPKGSFSTLEIQRTEQGDSAMYLCASSLGSSTDSNQPQHFGDGTRLSIL.

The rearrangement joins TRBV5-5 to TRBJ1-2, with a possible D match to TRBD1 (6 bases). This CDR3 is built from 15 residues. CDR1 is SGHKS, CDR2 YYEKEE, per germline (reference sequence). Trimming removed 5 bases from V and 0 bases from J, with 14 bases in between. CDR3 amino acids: CASRGDTGANYGYTF. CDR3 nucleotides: TGTGCCAGCAGGGGGGACACAGGAGCTAACTATGGCTACACCTTC. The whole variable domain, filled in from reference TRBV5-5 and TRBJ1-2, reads DAGVTQSPTHLIKTRGQQVTLRCSPISGHKSVSWYQQVLGQGPQFIFQYYEKEERGRGNFPDRFSARQFPNYSSELNVNALLLGDSALYLCASRGDTGANYGYTFGSGTRLTVV.

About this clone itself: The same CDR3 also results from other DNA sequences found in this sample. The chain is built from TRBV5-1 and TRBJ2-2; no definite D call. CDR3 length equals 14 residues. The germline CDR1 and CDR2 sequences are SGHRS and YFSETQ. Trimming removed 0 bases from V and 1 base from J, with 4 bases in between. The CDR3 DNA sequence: TGCGCCAGCAGCTTGGGAGGGAACACCGGGGAGCTGTTTTTT. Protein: CASSLGGNTGELFF.

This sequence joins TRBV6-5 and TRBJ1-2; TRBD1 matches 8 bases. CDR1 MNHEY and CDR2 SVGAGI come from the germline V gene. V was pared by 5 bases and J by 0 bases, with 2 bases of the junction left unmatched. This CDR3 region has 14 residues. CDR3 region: CASSRTGSNYGYTF. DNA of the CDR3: TGTGCCAGCAGTAGGACAGGGTCTAACTATGGCTACACCTTC.